This T cell receptor beta chain was found in a study of blood T cell repertoires in COVID-19. Overall study: Italy, Spain and the United States were the sources of the convalescent and acute COVID-19 samples. The analysed material was cDNA or gDNA that came from T cells, B-cell-depleted T cells, or PBMCs.

Study processing details: The assay estimated nucleated cells by amplifying reference gene primers. Repertoires were generated with immunoSEQ multiplex PCR, while TCRdb's copy carries only in-frame clones and drops some. That table supplies the V and J calls and clone size; D and trimming were determined from the DNA. Counted here are approximately 180,000 clones, 70% to 90% occurring once; the ten biggest clones make up under 25%. The CDR3 is made up of 13 amino acids. The V gene lost 3 bases and the J gene lost 4 bases, with 9 bases spanning the gap. The germline gives CDR1 LNHDA, CDR2 SQIVND (reference sequence).

This TCR was recovered from a man aged 55 to 70 with active or convalescent COVID-19. The chain uses TRBV19 and TRBJ1-2; D unclear. Sequences were obtained from peripheral blood. The DNA of the CDR3 is TGTGCCAGTAGTATCGAGGGCCTCTATGGCTACACCTTC. This sequence encodes CASSIEGLYGYTF.